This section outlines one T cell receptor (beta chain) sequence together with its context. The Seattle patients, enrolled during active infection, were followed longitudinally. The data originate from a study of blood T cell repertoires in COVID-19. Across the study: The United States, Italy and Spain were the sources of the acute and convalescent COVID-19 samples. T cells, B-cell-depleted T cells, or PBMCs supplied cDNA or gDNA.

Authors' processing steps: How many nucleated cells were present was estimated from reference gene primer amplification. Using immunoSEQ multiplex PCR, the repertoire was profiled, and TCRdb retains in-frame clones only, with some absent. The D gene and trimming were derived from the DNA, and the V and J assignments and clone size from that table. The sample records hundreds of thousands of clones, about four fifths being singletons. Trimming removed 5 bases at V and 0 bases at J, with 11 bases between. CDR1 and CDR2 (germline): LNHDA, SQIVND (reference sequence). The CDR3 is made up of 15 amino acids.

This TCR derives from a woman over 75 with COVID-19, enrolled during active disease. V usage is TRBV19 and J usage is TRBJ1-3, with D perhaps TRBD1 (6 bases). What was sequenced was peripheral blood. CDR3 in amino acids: CASSAGQPSGNTIYF. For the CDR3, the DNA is TGTGCCAGTAGTGCCGGACAGCCCTCTGGAAACACCATATATTTT.